The rows below give T cell receptor beta chains drawn from one sample of a study of response to subunit inactivated influenza vaccine. TCRdb passed the RT-PCR reads through MiXCR, listing each CDR3 protein once. Counted here are about 780,000 distinct CDR3 sequences, less than 20% occurring once; the ten biggest clones make up roughly a tenth. This material consisted of PBMCs from blood, taken about 5 days after vaccination. The source is a man aged 45-65 years who received an inactivated influenza vaccine. The CDR3 runs from the conserved cysteine through the conserved F or W. D genes are given only for firm matches. Clone size appears in some rows only: once, few, many, or a class for an expanded clone.

clone_size	v_call	d_call	j_call	cdr3_nt	cdr3_aa
few	TRBV24-1	-	TRBJ1-5	TGTGCCACCAGTGAAGCGGGGTTTAGCAATCAGCCCCAGCATTTT	CATSEAGFSNQPQHF
-	TRBV6-1	TRBD2	TRBJ2-3	TGTGCCAGCAGTAAGGGACTAGCGGGAATCACAGATACGCAGTATTTT	CASSKGLAGITDTQYF
many	TRBV29-1	-	TRBJ2-7	TGCAGCGTTGTCATTAGGGGCTCCTACGAGCAGTACTTC	CSVVIRGSYEQYF
few	TRBV3-1	TRBD2	TRBJ2-4	TGTGCCAGCAGCCAAGGGACTAGCGGGAGCGCAAACATTCAGTACTTC	CASSQGTSGSANIQYF
-	TRBV6-5	-	TRBJ1-5	TGTGCCACAGAGGGGGGACACAATCAGCCCCAGCATTTT	CATEGGHNQPQHF
-	TRBV20-1	-	TRBJ2-7	TGCAGTGTAAAACGGGGCTACGAGCAGTACTTC	CSVKRGYEQYF
-	TRBV28	TRBD1	TRBJ2-7	TGTGCCAGCAGTTTAGGCCTCGGACAGGGCAACTACGAGCAGTACTTC	CASSLGLGQGNYEQYF
-	TRBV5-1	-	TRBJ2-7	TGCGCCAGCAGCTTGGCCAAGGGACTCCCGAGCTCCTACGAGCAGTACTTC	CASSLAKGLPSSYEQYF
-	TRBV6-1	TRBD2	TRBJ2-1	TGTGCCAGCAGCCACTACCGCCTAGCGGGCTACAATGAGCAGTTCTTC	CASSHYRLAGYNEQFF
-	TRBV30	-	TRBJ2-7	TGTGCCTGGAGACGTGAGTCCTACGAGCAGTACTTC	CAWRRESYEQYF
-	TRBV28	-	TRBJ2-2	TGTGCCTTCGGCAGGCCCAACACCGGGGAGCTGTTTTTT	CAFGRPNTGELFF
-	TRBV25-1	-	TRBJ1-1	TGTGCCAGTACACGGGGGCGCGAAGCTGAAGCTTTCTTT	CASTRGREAEAFF
-	TRBV6-2/TRBV6-3	-	TRBJ2-1	TGTGCCAGCAGTTACGAACTAGGACCACCTTACAATGAGCAGTTCTTC	CASSYELGPPYNEQFF
few	TRBV27	-	TRBJ2-2	TGTGCCAGCAGTTTCATGTTGAGGAACACCGGGGAGCTGTTTTTT	CASSFMLRNTGELFF
-	TRBV20-1	TRBD2	TRBJ2-1	TGCAGTGCTAGTGCGGGGGTCCGCTACAATGAGCAGTTCTTC	CSASAGVRYNEQFF
few	TRBV10-3	-	TRBJ2-5	TGTGCCATCAGTGAGGGAGAAGAGACCCAGTACTTC	CAISEGEETQYF
-	TRBV6-2/TRBV6-3	-	TRBJ2-7	TGTGCCAGCAGTTATTCCAGAAACCCGGACTCCTTATCTTACGAGCAGTACTTC	CASSYSRNPDSLSYEQYF
-	TRBV28	-	TRBJ2-7	TGTGCCAGCAGTTTACAACAGTACGAGCAGTACTTC	CASSLQQYEQYF
-	TRBV20-1	-	TRBJ2-7	TGCAGTGTAGCGGCGAACTACGAGCAGTACTTC	CSVAANYEQYF
few	TRBV2	TRBD1	TRBJ1-1	TGTGCCAGCAGTGTACAGGGGCGCGGGACTGAAGCTTTCTTT	CASSVQGRGTEAFF
-	TRBV4-1	TRBD2	TRBJ2-7	TGCGCCAGCAGCCAAGGAATGCGGGGGGCCAGAATGGAGCAGTACTTC	CASSQGMRGARMEQYF
-	TRBV5-1	TRBD1	TRBJ2-5	TGCGCCAGCAGCCACGGACAGGGGATGCGAGAGACCCAGTACTTC	CASSHGQGMRETQYF
-	TRBV4-2	-	TRBJ1-5	TGTGCCAGCAGCCAAGAGGTGGGTTATCAGCCCCAGCATTTT	CASSQEVGYQPQHF
few	TRBV20-1	-	TRBJ1-4	TGCAGTGCTAGAAACAGGGCAACTAATGAAAAACTGTTTTTT	CSARNRATNEKLFF
-	TRBV7-9	TRBD1	TRBJ1-1	TGTGCCAGCAGCTACCGGACAGGGGGGATAGCTTTCTTT	CASSYRTGGIAFF
few	TRBV20-1	TRBD2	TRBJ2-3	TGCAGTGCTAGAGGATTCTTGCCAGCGGGAGGGAACACAGATACGCAGTATTTT	CSARGFLPAGGNTDTQYF
-	TRBV20-1	TRBD1	TRBJ1-6	TGCAGTGCTCAGAGTAGGACAGGGACGAATTCACCCCTCCACTTT	CSAQSRTGTNSPLHF
-	TRBV7-9	-	TRBJ2-1	TGTGCCGTTCTGGCAGCCTACAATGAGCAGTTCTTC	CAVLAAYNEQFF
few	TRBV12-3/TRBV12-4	-	TRBJ2-7	TGTGCCAGCAGTTTTTTTAGACTACTCGGAGCTACCTACGAGCAGTACTTC	CASSFFRLLGATYEQYF
many	TRBV27	TRBD2	TRBJ2-1	TGTGCCAGCAGTTTGGTAGCGGGAGTGGATGAGCAGTTCTTC	CASSLVAGVDEQFF
few	TRBV7-2	-	TRBJ2-2	TGTGCCAGCAGCTTTGAGGGAATGGCCGGGGAGCTGTTTTTT	CASSFEGMAGELFF
few	TRBV12-3/TRBV12-4	-	TRBJ2-7	TGTGCCAGCAGTTTTGGTACAGTGCTGAGCGACGAGCAGTACTTC	CASSFGTVLSDEQYF
-	TRBV7-2	-	TRBJ2-7	TGTGCCAGCAGCTTTGGCCAGATCTCCTACGAGCAGTACTTC	CASSFGQISYEQYF
few	TRBV7-8	-	TRBJ2-3	TGTGCCAGCAGCGCCGGGGGTGCCCAATCCACAGATACGCAGTATTTT	CASSAGGAQSTDTQYF
-	TRBV9	-	TRBJ2-3	TGTGCCAGCAGCGTAGGGGTGGGAAGCACAGATACGCAGTATTTT	CASSVGVGSTDTQYF
-	TRBV9	TRBD2	TRBJ2-3	TGTGCCAGCAGCGCTAGCGGGGCTCCAGATACGAAGTATTTT	CASSASGAPDTKYF
many	TRBV9	-	TRBJ2-7	TGTGCCAGCAGCGTAGCGCCAGGGGTTGTCCACGAGCAGTACTTC	CASSVAPGVVHEQYF
-	TRBV12-3/TRBV12-4	TRBD1	TRBJ2-1	TGTGCCAGCAGTAAGGCGGGACAGGGGACCCGCCAGTTCTTC	CASSKAGQGTRQFF
many	TRBV6-2/TRBV6-3	TRBD1	TRBJ2-3	TGTGCCAGCAGTCCTTGGGACAGGGGCACAGATACGCAGTATTTT	CASSPWDRGTDTQYF
many	TRBV7-2	-	TRBJ2-3	TGTGCCAGCAGCTTAGGGTCAGTGTATAGTTTAGGAGATACGCAGTATTTT	CASSLGSVYSLGDTQYF
-	TRBV28	TRBD1	TRBJ2-3	TGTGCCAGCAGTTCCGGGGACAGCTGGAGGGATACGCAGTATTTT	CASSSGDSWRDTQYF
few	TRBV7-3	-	TRBJ2-1	TGTGCCAGCAGCTTAAGTCCGGCGCTGAACTACAATGAGCAGTTCTTC	CASSLSPALNYNEQFF
once	TRBV5-1	-	TRBJ2-2	TGCGCCAGCGGGCCACGGAGTAATACCGGGGAGCTGTTTTTT	CASGPRSNTGELFF
-	TRBV10-3	-	TRBJ2-7	TGTGCCATCAGTTCCCGGGACATCGGGCGGGACGAGCAGTACTTC	CAISSRDIGRDEQYF
-	TRBV29-1	TRBD2	TRBJ2-3	TGCAGCGCTGGCCGAAGACTAGCTACAAGCACAGATACGCAGTATTTT	CSAGRRLATSTDTQYF
few	TRBV20-1	-	TRBJ2-7	TGCAGTGCTAGGAAGGGGGACCAACCTTCCTACGAGCAGTACTTC	CSARKGDQPSYEQYF
-	TRBV7-2	TRBD1	TRBJ2-7	TGTGCCAGCAGCTCCCCGAGGGGGCTGACCGAGCAGTACTTC	CASSSPRGLTEQYF
many	TRBV12-3/TRBV12-4	TRBD1	TRBJ2-2	TGTGCCAGCAGTTCGGACAGGGGGCTGGCCGGGGAGCTGTTTTTT	CASSSDRGLAGELFF
-	TRBV5-5	TRBD1	TRBJ1-1	TGTGCCAGCAGCTCGAGGTACAGGGGGAACACTGAAGCTTTCTTT	CASSSRYRGNTEAFF
few	TRBV5-1	TRBD1	TRBJ2-5	TGCGCCAGCAGCACACAGGGGGCTTTACAAGAGACCCAGTACTTC	CASSTQGALQETQYF
-	TRBV3-1	-	TRBJ1-1	TGTGCCAGCAGCCAAGGTCTAGGGAAAGGGATACCTGAAGCTTTCTTT	CASSQGLGKGIPEAFF
-	TRBV28	TRBD2	TRBJ2-3	TGTGCCAGCAGCCGTGGTGCTAGCGGGAGCACAGATACGCAGTATTTT	CASSRGASGSTDTQYF
-	TRBV4-2	TRBD2	TRBJ2-3	TGTGCCAGCAGCCAAGAAGTTCTAGCGGGGGTCACAGATACGCAGTATTTT	CASSQEVLAGVTDTQYF
-	TRBV4-3	-	TRBJ1-3	TGCGCCAGCAGCCAAGATCCAGTACCGTCCTCTGGAAACACCATATATTTT	CASSQDPVPSSGNTIYF
-	TRBV29-1	TRBD1	TRBJ2-7	TGCAGCGTAGAGGACAGGGTAAGGCCCGGCGAGCAGTACTTC	CSVEDRVRPGEQYF
few	TRBV9	-	TRBJ2-5	TGTGCCAGCAGCGCCAGACAGGGAGGAGAGACCCAGTACTTC	CASSARQGGETQYF
-	TRBV2	-	TRBJ1-2	TGTGCCAGCAGTGAACGGTTGACAGGAGATGGCTACACCTTC	CASSERLTGDGYTF
-	TRBV5-1	-	TRBJ2-5	TGCGCCAGCAGCCCGAGACAGATACAAGAGACCCAGTACTTC	CASSPRQIQETQYF
many	TRBV29-1	-	TRBJ2-7	TGCAGCGTTGGCGACGGAACCTACGAGCAGTACTTC	CSVGDGTYEQYF